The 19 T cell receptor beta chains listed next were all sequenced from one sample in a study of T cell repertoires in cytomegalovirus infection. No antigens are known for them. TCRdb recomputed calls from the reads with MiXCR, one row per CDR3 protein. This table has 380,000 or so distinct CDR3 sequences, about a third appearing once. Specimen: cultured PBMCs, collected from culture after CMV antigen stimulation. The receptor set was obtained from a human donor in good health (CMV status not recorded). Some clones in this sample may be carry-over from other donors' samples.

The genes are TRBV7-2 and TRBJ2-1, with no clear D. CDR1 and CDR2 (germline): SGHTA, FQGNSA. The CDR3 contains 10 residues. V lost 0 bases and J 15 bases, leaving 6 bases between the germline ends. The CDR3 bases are TGTGCCAGCAGCTTAGCCCCACCGTTCTTC. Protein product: CASSLAPPFF.

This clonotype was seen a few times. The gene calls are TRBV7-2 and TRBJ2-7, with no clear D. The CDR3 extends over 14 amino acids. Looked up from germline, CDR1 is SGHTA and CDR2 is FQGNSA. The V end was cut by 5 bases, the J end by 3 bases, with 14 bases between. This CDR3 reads CASSILAENYEQYF. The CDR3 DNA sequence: TGTGCCAGCAGCATCTTAGCCGAAAACTACGAGCAGTACTTC.

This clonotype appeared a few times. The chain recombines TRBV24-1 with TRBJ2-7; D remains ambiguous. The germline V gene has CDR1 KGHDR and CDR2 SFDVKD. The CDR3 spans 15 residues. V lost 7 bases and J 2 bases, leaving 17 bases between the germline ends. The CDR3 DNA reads TGTGCCACCAGCCTTACTAAGACGGATACCTACGAGCAGTACGTC. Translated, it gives CATSLTKTDTYEQYV.

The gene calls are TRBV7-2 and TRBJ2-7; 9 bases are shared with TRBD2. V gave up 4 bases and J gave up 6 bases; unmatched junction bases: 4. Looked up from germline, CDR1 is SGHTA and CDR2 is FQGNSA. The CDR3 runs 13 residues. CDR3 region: CASSSLAGVEQYF. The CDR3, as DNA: TGTGCCAGCAGCTCGTTAGCGGGAGTCGAGCAGTACTTC.

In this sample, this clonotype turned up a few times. The CDR3 spells CASSESAPPGNEQFF. The CDR3 region has the DNA TGTGCCAGCAGTGAATCGGCACCACCGGGCAATGAGCAGTTCTTC. The V call is TRBV2, the J call TRBJ2-1; D unclear. The germline V and J ends were trimmed by 2 bases and 6 bases, with 14 bases remaining between them. The CDR3 has 15 amino acids. Germline V gene sequence: CDR1 SNHLY, CDR2 FYNNEI.

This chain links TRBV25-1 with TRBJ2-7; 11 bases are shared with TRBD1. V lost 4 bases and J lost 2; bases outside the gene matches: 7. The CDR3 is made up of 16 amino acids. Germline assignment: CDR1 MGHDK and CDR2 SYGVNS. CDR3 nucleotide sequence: TGTGCCAGCAGTGGCCCGTGGGACAGGGGGACCTACGAGCAGTACTTC. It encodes CASSGPWDRGTYEQYF.

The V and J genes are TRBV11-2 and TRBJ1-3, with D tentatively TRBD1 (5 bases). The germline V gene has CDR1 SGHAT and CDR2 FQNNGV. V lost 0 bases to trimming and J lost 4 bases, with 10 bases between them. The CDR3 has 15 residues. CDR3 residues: CASSLDGAQGNTIYF. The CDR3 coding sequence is TGTGCCAGCAGCTTAGACGGGGCGCAGGGAAACACCATATATTTT.

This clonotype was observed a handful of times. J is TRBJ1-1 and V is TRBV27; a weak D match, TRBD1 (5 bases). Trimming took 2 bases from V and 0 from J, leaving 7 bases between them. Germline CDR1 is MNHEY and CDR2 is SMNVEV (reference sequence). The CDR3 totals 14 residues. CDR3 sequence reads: CASSLTQVNTEAFF. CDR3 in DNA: TGTGCCAGCAGTTTAACACAGGTGAACACTGAAGCTTTCTTT.

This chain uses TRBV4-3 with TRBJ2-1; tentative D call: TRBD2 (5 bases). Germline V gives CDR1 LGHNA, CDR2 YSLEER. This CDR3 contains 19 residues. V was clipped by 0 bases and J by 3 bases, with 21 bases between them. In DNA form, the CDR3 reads TGCGCCAGCAGCCAAGATCCACTGACCGGCGGAGCGGTCTACAATGAGCAGTTCTTC. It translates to CASSQDPLTGGAVYNEQFF.

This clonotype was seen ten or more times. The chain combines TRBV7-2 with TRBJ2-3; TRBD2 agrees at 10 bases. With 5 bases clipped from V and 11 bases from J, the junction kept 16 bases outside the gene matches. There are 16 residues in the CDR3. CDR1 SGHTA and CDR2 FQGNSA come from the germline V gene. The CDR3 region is CASSPYGAGGPSGQYF. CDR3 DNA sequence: TGTGCCAGCAGCCCCTACGGAGCGGGAGGGCCCTCGGGGCAGTATTTT.

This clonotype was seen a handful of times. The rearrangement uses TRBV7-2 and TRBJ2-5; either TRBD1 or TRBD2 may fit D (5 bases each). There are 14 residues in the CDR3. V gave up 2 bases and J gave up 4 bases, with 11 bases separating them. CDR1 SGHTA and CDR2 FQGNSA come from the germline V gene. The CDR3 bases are TGTGCCAGCAGCTTACCGCTGGGGGTAGAGACCCAGTACTTC. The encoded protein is CASSLPLGVETQYF. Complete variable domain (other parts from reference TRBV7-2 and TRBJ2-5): GAGVSQSPSNKVTEKGKDVELRCDPISGHTALYWYRQSLGQGLEFLIYFQGNSAPDKSGLPSDRFSAERTGGSVSTLTIQRTQQEDSAVYLCASSLPLGVETQYFGPGTRLLVL.

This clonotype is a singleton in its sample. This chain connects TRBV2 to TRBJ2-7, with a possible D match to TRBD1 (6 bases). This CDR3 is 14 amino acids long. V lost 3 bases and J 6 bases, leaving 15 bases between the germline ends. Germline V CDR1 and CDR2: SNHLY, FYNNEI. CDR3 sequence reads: CASSEQGTLPEQYF. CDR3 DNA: TGTGCCAGCAGTGAGCAGGGGACCTTACCCGAGCAGTACTTC.

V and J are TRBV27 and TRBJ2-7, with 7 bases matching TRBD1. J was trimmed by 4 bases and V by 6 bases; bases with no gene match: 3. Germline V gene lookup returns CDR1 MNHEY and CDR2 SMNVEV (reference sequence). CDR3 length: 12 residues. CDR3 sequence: CASRGTVYEQYF. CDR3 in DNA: TGTGCCAGCAGAGGGACAGTATACGAGCAGTACTTC.

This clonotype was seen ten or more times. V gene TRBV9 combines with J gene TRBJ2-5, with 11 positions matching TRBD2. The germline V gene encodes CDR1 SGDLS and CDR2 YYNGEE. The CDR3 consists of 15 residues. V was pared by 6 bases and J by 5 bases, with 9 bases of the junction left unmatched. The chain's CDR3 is CASTSTSGTLETQYF. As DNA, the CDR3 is TGTGCCAGCACCTCGACTAGCGGGACCTTGGAGACCCAGTACTTC.

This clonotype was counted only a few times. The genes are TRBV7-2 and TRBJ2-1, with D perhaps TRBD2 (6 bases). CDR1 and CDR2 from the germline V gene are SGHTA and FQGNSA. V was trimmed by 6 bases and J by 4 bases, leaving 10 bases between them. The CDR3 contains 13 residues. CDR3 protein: CASSMTSYNEQFF. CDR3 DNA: TGTGCCAGCAGTATGACTAGTTACAATGAGCAGTTCTTC. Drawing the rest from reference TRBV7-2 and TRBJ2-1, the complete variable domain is GAGVSQSPSNKVTEKGKDVELRCDPISGHTALYWYRQSLGQGLEFLIYFQGNSAPDKSGLPSDRFSAERTGGSVSTLTIQRTQQEDSAVYLCASSMTSYNEQFFGPGTRLTVL.

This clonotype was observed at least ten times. The DNA of the CDR3 is TGTGCCAGCAGTTTAAAGTCTCCAGGGAGGGAGACCCAGTACTTC. It translates to CASSLKSPGRETQYF. The chain has TRBV27 and TRBJ2-5; D possibly corresponds to TRBD2 (6 bases). Looked up from germline, CDR1 is MNHEY and CDR2 is SMNVEV (reference sequence). Deletions cut 2 bases from V and 5 bases from J, with 15 bases between. This CDR3 comprises 15 residues.

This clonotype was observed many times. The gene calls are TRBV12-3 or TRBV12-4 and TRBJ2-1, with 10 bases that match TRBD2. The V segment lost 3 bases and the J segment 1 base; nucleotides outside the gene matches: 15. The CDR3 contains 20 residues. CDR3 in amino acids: CASSFRRLAGLTDSYNEQFF. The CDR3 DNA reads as TGTGCCAGCAGTTTCCGTCGACTAGCGGGCCTCACTGATTCCTACAATGAGCAGTTCTTC.

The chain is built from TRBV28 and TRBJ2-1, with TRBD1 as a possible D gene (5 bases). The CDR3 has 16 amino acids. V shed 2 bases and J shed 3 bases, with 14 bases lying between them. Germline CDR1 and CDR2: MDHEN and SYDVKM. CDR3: CASSLRSGKDYNEQFF. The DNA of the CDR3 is TGTGCCAGCAGTTTACGATCAGGGAAGGACTACAATGAGCAGTTCTTC.

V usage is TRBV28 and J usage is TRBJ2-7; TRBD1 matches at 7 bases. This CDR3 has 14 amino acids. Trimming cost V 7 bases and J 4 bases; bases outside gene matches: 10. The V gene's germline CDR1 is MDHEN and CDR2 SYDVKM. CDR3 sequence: CASTEGTELYEQYF. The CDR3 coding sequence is TGTGCCAGCACTGAAGGGACAGAGTTATACGAGCAGTACTTC.